A selection of T cell receptor beta chains follows, all from one sample in a study of blood T cells in healthy people across ages. TCRdb passed the 5' RACE reads through MiXCR, listing each CDR3 protein once. Here the sample spans more than 900,000 distinct CDR3 sequences, less than 25% being singletons. This same sample was also part of a study on T cells of mothers and their children.

Sequencing was carried out using blood. The receptors originated from a girl aged 2 to 10 in good health. Each CDR3 is given with its conserved first and last residue. D genes are given only for firm matches. Rows may omit the clone size; those that give it use once, few, many or a size class.

CDR3 | DNA | J | V | D | size
CASSPISSNTEAFF | TGTGCCAGCAGCCCCATCAGCTCCAACACTGAAGCTTTCTTT | TRBJ1-1 | TRBV9 | NA | NA
CSATGSTRETQYF | TGCAGCGCCACCGGGTCCACACGGGAGACCCAGTACTTC | TRBJ2-5 | TRBV29-1 | NA | NA
CASSLQRDVSYEQYF | TGTGCCAGCAGCTTACAGCGGGACGTCTCCTACGAGCAGTACTTC | TRBJ2-7 | TRBV7-8 | TRBD2 | few
CASSYHPGTGRYEQYF | TGTGCCAGCAGCTACCACCCCGGGACAGGGAGGTACGAGCAGTACTTC | TRBJ2-7 | TRBV7-2 | TRBD1 | few
CAASEGDQPQHF | TGTGCCGCTTCCGAGGGGGATCAGCCCCAGCATTTT | TRBJ1-5 | TRBV10-3 | NA | once
CASSGHQLASEETQYF | TGTGCCAGCAGTGGACATCAACTAGCGTCTGAAGAGACCCAGTACTTC | TRBJ2-5 | TRBV6-6 | TRBD2 | NA
CASSLQHRGRPGNTTYF | TGTGCCAGCAGCTTACAGCACAGGGGGCGCCCTGGAAACACCACATATTTT | TRBJ1-3 | TRBV11-2 | TRBD1 | NA
CASSQDPYRGDIQYF | TGCGCCAGCAGCCAAGACCCTTATAGGGGGGACATTCAGTACTTC | TRBJ2-4 | TRBV4-3 | NA | NA
CSGEGQGSEQYF | TGCAGCGGGGAGGGACAGGGTAGCGAGCAGTACTTC | TRBJ2-7 | TRBV29-1 | TRBD1 | few
CASSRTGEGYYEQYF | TGTGCCAGCAGTAGGACAGGGGAGGGTTACTACGAGCAGTACTTC | TRBJ2-7 | TRBV27 | TRBD1 | NA
CASSIIGGSDTEAFF | TGCGCCAGCAGTATCATAGGGGGATCGGACACTGAAGCTTTCTTT | TRBJ1-1 | TRBV5-1 | NA | few
CSAQDSAGETGELFF | TGCAGTGCTCAGGACAGCGCGGGGGAGACCGGGGAGCTGTTTTTT | TRBJ2-2 | TRBV20-1 | NA | few
CSARPLASGGAGDTQYF | TGCAGTGCCAGGCCTTTAGCTAGCGGGGGGGCAGGAGATACGCAGTATTTT | TRBJ2-3 | TRBV20-1 | TRBD2 | NA
CSARDGDGSGDEQFF | TGCAGTGCTAGAGATGGCGACGGGAGTGGGGATGAGCAGTTCTTC | TRBJ2-1 | TRBV20-1 | NA | few
CASSARDSYYEQYF | TGCGCCAGCAGCGCCCGGGACAGTTACTACGAGCAGTACTTC | TRBJ2-7 | TRBV5-1 | TRBD1 | few
CASSLDRGPTDTEAFF | TGTGCCAGCAGCCTCGACAGGGGACCTACGGACACTGAAGCTTTCTTT | TRBJ1-1 | TRBV7-9 | TRBD1 | few
CASSSTGDRGCEQYF | TGTGCCAGCAGCTCGACAGGGGACAGGGGATGCGAGCAGTACTTC | TRBJ2-7 | TRBV7-9 | TRBD1 | NA
CSARSSGAYGYTF | TGCAGTGCTAGGTCCTCCGGAGCCTATGGCTACACCTTC | TRBJ1-2 | TRBV20-1 | NA | few
CSAGFEEYEQYF | TGCAGCGCCGGATTCGAGGAGTACGAGCAGTACTTC | TRBJ2-7 | TRBV29-1 | NA | NA
CASSLLQETDTQYF | TGTGCCAGCAGCTTGTTACAGGAGACAGATACGCAGTATTTT | TRBJ2-3 | TRBV5-4 | NA | NA
CAISPGLGGWEQYF | TGTGCCATCTCCCCCGGACTGGGCGGGTGGGAGCAGTACTTC | TRBJ2-7 | TRBV10-3 | NA | few
CASSFSRAYGYTF | TGTGCCAGCAGTTTTAGCAGGGCGTATGGCTACACCTTC | TRBJ1-2 | TRBV12-3/TRBV12-4 | NA | few
CASSLGFVGAGEQYF | TGTGCCAGCAGCTTAGGTTTTGTGGGAGCGGGCGAGCAGTACTTC | TRBJ2-7 | TRBV7-2 | NA | NA
CSASGDANEQFF | TGCAGTGCTAGTGGTGATGCGAATGAGCAGTTCTTC | TRBJ2-1 | TRBV20-1 | NA | NA
CASSPSGGQYNEQFF | TGTGCCAGCAGCCCCTCTGGCGGCCAATACAATGAGCAGTTCTTC | TRBJ2-1 | TRBV14 | NA | NA
CASSQTVGVDGYTF | TGTGCCAGCAGTCAAACGGTGGGGGTGGATGGCTACACCTTC | TRBJ1-2 | TRBV12-3/TRBV12-4 | NA | NA
CASSADREGYNEQFF | TGTGCCAGCAGCGCTGACAGGGAGGGCTACAATGAGCAGTTCTTC | TRBJ2-1 | TRBV6-2/TRBV6-3 | NA | few
CASSVAQNQPQHF | TGTGCCAGCAGCGTAGCTCAGAATCAGCCCCAGCATTTT | TRBJ1-5 | TRBV9 | NA | NA
CASSVSPTADTQYF | TGCGCCAGCAGCGTCTCCCCCACCGCAGATACGCAGTATTTT | TRBJ2-3 | TRBV5-1 | NA | few
CASSSKRVRIF | TGTGCCAGCAGTTCGAAAAGGGTGAGGATCTTT | TRBJ1-1 | TRBV12-3/TRBV12-4 | NA | NA
CASSLRHYSGANVLTF | TGCGCCAGCAGCTTGAGACACTACTCTGGGGCCAACGTCCTGACTTTC | TRBJ2-6 | TRBV5-1 | NA | few
CASSPSLETYEQYF | TGTGCCAGCAGTCCATCCCTCGAGACCTACGAGCAGTACTTC | TRBJ2-7 | TRBV6-5 | NA | few
CASSAGQGIAKNIQYF | TGTGCTAGCAGCGCGGGACAGGGTATAGCCAAAAACATTCAGTACTTC | TRBJ2-4 | TRBV7-8 | TRBD1 | few
CASSLEAEYNEQFF | TGCGCCAGCAGCTTGGAAGCGGAGTACAATGAGCAGTTCTTC | TRBJ2-1 | TRBV5-1 | NA | many
CSARDRQGAYSETQYF | TGCAGTGCTAGAGATAGACAGGGGGCGTATAGTGAGACCCAGTACTTC | TRBJ2-5 | TRBV20-1 | TRBD1 | few
CASSVGGLPANTGELFF | TGTGCCAGCAGCGTAGGGGGGCTGCCCGCGAACACCGGGGAGCTGTTTTTT | TRBJ2-2 | TRBV9 | NA | NA
CSVRTSPETQYF | TGCAGCGTGAGGACTTCACCAGAGACCCAGTACTTC | TRBJ2-5 | TRBV29-1 | NA | NA
CASRLASTDTQYF | TGTGCCAGCAGACTAGCCTCCACAGATACGCAGTATTTT | TRBJ2-3 | TRBV5-4 | NA | few
CSAHRGGENNEQFF | TGCAGCGCCCACCGTGGGGGGGAAAACAATGAGCAGTTCTTC | TRBJ2-1 | TRBV29-1 | TRBD2 | NA
CSAQRRGQGDGAFF | TGCAGCGCCCAGAGGAGGGGACAAGGGGACGGAGCTTTCTTT | TRBJ1-1 | TRBV29-1 | NA | NA
CASSATGELFF | TGTGCCAGCAGTGCGACTGGGGAACTGTTTTTT | TRBJ1-4 | TRBV25-1 | NA | few
CASSLSRESETQYF | TGTGCCAGCAGCTTATCTCGGGAGTCGGAGACCCAGTACTTC | TRBJ2-5 | TRBV7-2 | NA | NA
CASSGAGWAKNIQYF | TGTGCCAGCAGCGGAGCGGGATGGGCCAAAAACATTCAGTACTTC | TRBJ2-4 | TRBV9 | TRBD2 | few
CAGSRVAGGFNEQFF | TGTGCCGGCAGTCGAGTAGCGGGGGGGTTCAATGAGCAGTTCTTC | TRBJ2-1 | TRBV7-2 | TRBD2 | NA
CASSQDWFYGYTF | TGTGCCAGCAGCCAAGATTGGTTCTATGGCTACACCTTC | TRBJ1-2 | TRBV14 | NA | NA
CTSSSGTSGGRKETQYF | TGTACCAGCAGTTCCGGGACTAGCGGGGGAAGGAAAGAGACCCAGTACTTC | TRBJ2-5 | TRBV2 | TRBD2 | few